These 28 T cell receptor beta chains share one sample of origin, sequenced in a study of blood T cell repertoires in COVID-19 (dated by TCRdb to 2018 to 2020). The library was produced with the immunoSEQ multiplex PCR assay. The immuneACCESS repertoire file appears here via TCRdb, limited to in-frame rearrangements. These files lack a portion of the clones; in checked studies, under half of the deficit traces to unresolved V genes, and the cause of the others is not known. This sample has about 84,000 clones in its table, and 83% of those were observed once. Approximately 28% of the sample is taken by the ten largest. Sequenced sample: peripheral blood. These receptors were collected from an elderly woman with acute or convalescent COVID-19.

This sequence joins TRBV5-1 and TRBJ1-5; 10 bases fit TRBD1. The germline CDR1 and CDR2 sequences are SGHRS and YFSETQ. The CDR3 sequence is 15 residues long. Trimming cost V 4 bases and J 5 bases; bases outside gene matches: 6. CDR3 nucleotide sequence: TGCGCCAGCAGCCGGACAGGGGGAGGGGATCAGCCCCAGCATTTT. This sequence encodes CASSRTGGGDQPQHF.

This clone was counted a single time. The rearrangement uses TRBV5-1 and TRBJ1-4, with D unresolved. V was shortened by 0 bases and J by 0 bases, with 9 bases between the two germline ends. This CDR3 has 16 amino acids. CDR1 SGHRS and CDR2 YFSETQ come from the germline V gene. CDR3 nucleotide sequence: TGCGCCAGCAGCTTGGGGAGACCTGCAACTAATGAAAAACTGTTTTTT. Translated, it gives CASSLGRPATNEKLFF. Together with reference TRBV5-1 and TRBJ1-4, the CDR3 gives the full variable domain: KAGVTQTPRYLIKTRGQQVTLSCSPISGHRSVSWYQQTPGQGLQFLFEYFSETQRNKGNFPGRFSGRQFSNSRSEMNVSTLELGDSALYLCASSLGRPATNEKLFFGSGTQLSVL.

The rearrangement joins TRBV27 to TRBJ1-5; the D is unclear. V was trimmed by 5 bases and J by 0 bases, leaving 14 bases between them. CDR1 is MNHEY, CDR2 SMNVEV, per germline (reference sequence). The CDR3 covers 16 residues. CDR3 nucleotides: TGTGCCAGCAGTCCTATTTCCCGATTTAGCAATCAGCCCCAGCATTTT. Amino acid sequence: CASSPISRFSNQPQHF.

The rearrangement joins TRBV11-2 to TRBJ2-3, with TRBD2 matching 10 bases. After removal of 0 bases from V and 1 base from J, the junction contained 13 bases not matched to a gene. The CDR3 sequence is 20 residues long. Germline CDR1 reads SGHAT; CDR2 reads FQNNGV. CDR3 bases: TGTGCCAGCAGCTTAGAGGCGCTAGCGGGAGTCCGGTTTGGCACAGATACGCAGTATTTT. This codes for CASSLEALAGVRFGTDTQYF.

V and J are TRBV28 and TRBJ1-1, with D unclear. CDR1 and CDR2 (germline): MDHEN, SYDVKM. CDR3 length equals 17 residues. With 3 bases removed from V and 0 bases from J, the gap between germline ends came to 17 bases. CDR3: CASSFSGTQQMNTEAFF. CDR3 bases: TGTGCCAGCAGTTTTTCAGGAACACAGCAAATGAACACTGAAGCTTTCTTT.

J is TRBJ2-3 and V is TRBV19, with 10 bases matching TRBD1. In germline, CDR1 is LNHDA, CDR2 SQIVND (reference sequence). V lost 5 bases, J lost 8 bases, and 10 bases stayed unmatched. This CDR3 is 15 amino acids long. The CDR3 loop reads CASSQLAGTGATQYF. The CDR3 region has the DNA TGTGCCAGTAGTCAACTAGCCGGGACAGGGGCTACGCAGTATTTT.

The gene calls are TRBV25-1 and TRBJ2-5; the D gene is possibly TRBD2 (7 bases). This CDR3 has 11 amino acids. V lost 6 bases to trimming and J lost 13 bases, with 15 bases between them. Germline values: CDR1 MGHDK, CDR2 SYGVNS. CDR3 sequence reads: CASSGEGGRYF. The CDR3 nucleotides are TGTGCCAGCAGCGGGGAGGGGGGCAGGTACTTC.

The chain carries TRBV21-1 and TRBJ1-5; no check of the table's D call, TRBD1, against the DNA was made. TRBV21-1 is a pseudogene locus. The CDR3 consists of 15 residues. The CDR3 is CASSKAGGRNQPQHF. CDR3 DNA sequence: TGTGCCAGCAGCAAAGCAGGGGGACGCAATCAGCCCCAGCATTTT.

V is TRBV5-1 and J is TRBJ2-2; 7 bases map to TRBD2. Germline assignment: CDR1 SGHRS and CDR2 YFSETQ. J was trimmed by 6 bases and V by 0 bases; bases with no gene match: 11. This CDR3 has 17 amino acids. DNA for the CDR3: TGCGCCAGCAGCTTGGGAGGCGGGAGCCTCGGAGCCGGGGAGCTGTTTTTT. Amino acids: CASSLGGGSLGAGELFF.

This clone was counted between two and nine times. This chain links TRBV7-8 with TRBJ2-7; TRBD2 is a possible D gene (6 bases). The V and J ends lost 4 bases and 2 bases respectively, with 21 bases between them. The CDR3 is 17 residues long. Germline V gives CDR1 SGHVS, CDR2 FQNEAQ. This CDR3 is CASSYSFGGTMTYEQYF. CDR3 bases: TGTGCCAGCAGCTATAGCTTCGGGGGTACTATGACCTACGAGCAGTACTTC.

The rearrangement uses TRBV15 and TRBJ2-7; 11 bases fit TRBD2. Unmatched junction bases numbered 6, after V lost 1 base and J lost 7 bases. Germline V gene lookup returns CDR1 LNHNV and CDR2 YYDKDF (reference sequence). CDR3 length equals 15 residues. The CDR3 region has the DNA TGTGCCACCAGCAGAGGGACTAGCGGGCACTGGGAGCAGTACTTC. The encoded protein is CATSRGTSGHWEQYF.

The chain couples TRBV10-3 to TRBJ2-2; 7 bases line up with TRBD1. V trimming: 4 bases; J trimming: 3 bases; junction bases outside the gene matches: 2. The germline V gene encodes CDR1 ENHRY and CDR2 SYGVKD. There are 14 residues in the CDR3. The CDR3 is CAISVQGDTGELFF. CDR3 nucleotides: TGTGCCATCAGTGTCCAGGGGGACACCGGGGAGCTGTTTTTT.

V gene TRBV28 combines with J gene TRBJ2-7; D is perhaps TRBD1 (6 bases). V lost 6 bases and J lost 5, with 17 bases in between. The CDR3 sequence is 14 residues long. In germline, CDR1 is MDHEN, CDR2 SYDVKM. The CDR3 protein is CASRPSGHVNEQYF. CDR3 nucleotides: TGTGCCAGCAGGCCCTCGGGACATGTTAACGAGCAGTACTTC.

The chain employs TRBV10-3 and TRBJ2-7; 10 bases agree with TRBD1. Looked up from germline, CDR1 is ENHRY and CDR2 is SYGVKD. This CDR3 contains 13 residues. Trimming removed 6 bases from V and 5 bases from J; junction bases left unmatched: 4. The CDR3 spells CAISLDRGDEQYF. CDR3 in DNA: TGTGCCATCAGCTTGGACAGGGGGGACGAGCAGTACTTC.

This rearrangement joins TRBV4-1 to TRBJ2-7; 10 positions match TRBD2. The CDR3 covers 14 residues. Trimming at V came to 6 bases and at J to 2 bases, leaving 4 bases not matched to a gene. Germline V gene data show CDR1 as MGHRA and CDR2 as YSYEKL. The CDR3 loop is CASSLAGETYEQYF. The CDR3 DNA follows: TGCGCCAGCAGTCTAGCGGGAGAGACCTACGAGCAGTACTTC.

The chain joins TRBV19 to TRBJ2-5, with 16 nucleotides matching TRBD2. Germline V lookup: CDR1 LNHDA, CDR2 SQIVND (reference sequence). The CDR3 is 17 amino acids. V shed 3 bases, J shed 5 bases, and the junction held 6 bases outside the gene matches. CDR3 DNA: TGTGCCAGTAGTATGGGACTAGCGGGAGGGCCGCGTGAGACCCAGTACTTC. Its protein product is CASSMGLAGGPRETQYF.

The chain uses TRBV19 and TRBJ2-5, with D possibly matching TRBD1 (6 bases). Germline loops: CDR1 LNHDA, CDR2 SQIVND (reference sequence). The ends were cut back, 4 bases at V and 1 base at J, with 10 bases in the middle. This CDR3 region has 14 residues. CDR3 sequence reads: CASSKSTGQETQYF. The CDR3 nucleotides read TGTGCCAGTAGTAAATCGACAGGCCAAGAGACCCAGTACTTC.

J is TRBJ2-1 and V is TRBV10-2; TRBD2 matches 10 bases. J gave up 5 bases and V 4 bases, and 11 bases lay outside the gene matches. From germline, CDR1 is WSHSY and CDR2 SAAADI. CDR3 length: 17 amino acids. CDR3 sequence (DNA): TGCGCCAGCAGTGGCCCCCTAGCGGGAGAGTATCACAATGAGCAGTTCTTC. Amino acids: CASSGPLAGEYHNEQFF.

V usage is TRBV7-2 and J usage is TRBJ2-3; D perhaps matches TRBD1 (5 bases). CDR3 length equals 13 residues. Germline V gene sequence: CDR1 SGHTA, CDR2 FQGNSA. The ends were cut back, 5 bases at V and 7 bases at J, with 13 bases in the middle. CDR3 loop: CASSLGAGNTQYF. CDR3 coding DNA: TGTGCCAGCAGCCTAGGGGCAGGGAATACGCAGTATTTT. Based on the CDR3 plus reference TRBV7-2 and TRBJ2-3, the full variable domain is GAGVSQSPSNKVTEKGKDVELRCDPISGHTALYWYRQSLGQGLEFLIYFQGNSAPDKSGLPSDRFSAERTGGSVSTLTIQRTQQEDSAVYLCASSLGAGNTQYFGPGTRLTVL.

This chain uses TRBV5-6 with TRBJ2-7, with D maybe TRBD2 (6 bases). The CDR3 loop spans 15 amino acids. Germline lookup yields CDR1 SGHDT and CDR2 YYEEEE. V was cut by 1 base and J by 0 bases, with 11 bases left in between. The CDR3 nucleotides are TGTGCCAGCAGCTTGAGTGGAGGGAGCTCCTACGAGCAGTACTTC. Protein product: CASSLSGGSSYEQYF.

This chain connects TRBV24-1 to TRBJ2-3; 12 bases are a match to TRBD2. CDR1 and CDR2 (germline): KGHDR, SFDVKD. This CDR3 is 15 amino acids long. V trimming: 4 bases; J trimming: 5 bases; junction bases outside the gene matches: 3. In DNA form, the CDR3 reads TGTGCCACCAGTGACCCGGGACTAGCGGGAGATACGCAGTATTTT. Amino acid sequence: CATSDPGLAGDTQYF.

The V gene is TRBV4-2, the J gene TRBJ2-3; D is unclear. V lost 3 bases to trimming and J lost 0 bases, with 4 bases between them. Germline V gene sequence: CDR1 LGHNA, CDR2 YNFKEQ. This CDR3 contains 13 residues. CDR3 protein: CASSHRSTDTQYF. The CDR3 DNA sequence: TGTGCCAGCAGCCATAGAAGCACAGATACGCAGTATTTT.

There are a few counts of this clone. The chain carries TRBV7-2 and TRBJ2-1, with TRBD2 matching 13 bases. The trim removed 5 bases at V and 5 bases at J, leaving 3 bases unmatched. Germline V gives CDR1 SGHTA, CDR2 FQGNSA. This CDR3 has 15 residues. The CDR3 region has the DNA TGTGCCAGCAGCGAGGGACTAGCGGGAAACAATGAGCAGTTCTTC. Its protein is CASSEGLAGNNEQFF.

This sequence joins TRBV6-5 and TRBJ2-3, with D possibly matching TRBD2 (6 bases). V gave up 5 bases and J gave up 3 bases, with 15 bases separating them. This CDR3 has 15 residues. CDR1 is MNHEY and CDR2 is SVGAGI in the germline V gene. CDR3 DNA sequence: TGTGCCAGCAGTCCCCCCGGGAGAAGGACAGATACGCAGTATTTT. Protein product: CASSPPGRRTDTQYF.

The CDR3 loop reads CASSYRTVPGSPLHF. Here the CDR3 DNA reads TGTGCCAGCAGTTACCGGACCGTCCCGGGATCACCCCTCCACTTT. This chain links TRBV27 with TRBJ1-6; the D is unclear. CDR3 size: 15 residues. The ends were cut back, 4 bases at V and 10 bases at J, with 17 bases in the middle. Germline CDR1 reads MNHEY; CDR2 reads SMNVEV (reference sequence).

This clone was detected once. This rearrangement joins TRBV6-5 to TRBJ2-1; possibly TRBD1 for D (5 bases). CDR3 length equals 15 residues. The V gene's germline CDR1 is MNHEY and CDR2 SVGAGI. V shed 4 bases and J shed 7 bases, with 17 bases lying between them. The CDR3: CASSSTGQTRNEQFF. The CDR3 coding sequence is TGTGCCAGCAGTTCAACCGGACAAACGAGGAATGAGCAGTTCTTC.

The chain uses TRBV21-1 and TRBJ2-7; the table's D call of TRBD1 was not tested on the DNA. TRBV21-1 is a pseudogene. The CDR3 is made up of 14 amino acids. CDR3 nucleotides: TGTGCCAGCATCGGACAGTCACCCTCCTACGAGCAGTACTTC. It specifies CASIGQSPSYEQYF.

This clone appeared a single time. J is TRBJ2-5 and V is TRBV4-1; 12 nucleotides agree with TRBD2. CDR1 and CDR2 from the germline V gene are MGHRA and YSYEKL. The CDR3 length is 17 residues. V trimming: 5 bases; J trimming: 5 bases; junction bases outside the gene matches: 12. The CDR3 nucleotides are TGCGCCAGCAGCTCACTAGCGGGAGGAGGTAGGGGGGAGACCCAGTACTTC. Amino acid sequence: CASSSLAGGGRGETQYF.